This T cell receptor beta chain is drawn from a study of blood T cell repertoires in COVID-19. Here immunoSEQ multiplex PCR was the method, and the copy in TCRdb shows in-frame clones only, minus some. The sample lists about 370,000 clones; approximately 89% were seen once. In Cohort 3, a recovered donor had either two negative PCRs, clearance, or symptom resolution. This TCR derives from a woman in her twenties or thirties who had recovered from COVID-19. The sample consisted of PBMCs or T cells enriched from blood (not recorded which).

CDR3 amino acids: CASSLAGASHTGELFF. The CDR3 nucleotides read TGTGCCAGCAGCTTGGCGGGAGCAAGTCACACCGGGGAGCTGTTTTTT. This chain uses TRBV5-4 with TRBJ2-2; perhaps TRBD2 as D (6 bases). CDR1 SGHNT and CDR2 YYREEE come from the germline V gene (reference sequence). CDR3 size: 16 residues. The V and J ends lost 0 bases and 3 bases respectively, with 12 bases between them.